This TCR beta chain was observed in a study of spatial heterogeneity in lung cancer. The CDR3 loop spans 15 amino acids. V gave up 4 bases and J gave up 2 bases, with 16 bases separating them. Germline V gives CDR1 SGHRS, CDR2 YFSETQ. By frequency in the sample, this clonotype is medium-sized. The library was designed around alpha chains, so this beta chain is a stray read whose abundance carries little weight. Time point indicated: sample taken at primary tumor resection. In TCRdb, the 5' RACE reads were re-called with MiXCR into one record per CDR3 protein. The sample consists of about 5,500 distinct CDR3 sequences, approximately 13% of them appearing once.

The TCR originated in a human donor with early-stage non-small cell lung cancer. The J gene is TRBJ2-7, the V gene TRBV5-1; perhaps TRBD2 as D (5 bases). The sample consisted of lung tissue, taken at surgery. CDR3 DNA: TGCGCCAGCAGCCCGGACCCGGGGTCGGCCTACGAGCAGTACTTC. Translation: CASSPDPGSAYEQYF.